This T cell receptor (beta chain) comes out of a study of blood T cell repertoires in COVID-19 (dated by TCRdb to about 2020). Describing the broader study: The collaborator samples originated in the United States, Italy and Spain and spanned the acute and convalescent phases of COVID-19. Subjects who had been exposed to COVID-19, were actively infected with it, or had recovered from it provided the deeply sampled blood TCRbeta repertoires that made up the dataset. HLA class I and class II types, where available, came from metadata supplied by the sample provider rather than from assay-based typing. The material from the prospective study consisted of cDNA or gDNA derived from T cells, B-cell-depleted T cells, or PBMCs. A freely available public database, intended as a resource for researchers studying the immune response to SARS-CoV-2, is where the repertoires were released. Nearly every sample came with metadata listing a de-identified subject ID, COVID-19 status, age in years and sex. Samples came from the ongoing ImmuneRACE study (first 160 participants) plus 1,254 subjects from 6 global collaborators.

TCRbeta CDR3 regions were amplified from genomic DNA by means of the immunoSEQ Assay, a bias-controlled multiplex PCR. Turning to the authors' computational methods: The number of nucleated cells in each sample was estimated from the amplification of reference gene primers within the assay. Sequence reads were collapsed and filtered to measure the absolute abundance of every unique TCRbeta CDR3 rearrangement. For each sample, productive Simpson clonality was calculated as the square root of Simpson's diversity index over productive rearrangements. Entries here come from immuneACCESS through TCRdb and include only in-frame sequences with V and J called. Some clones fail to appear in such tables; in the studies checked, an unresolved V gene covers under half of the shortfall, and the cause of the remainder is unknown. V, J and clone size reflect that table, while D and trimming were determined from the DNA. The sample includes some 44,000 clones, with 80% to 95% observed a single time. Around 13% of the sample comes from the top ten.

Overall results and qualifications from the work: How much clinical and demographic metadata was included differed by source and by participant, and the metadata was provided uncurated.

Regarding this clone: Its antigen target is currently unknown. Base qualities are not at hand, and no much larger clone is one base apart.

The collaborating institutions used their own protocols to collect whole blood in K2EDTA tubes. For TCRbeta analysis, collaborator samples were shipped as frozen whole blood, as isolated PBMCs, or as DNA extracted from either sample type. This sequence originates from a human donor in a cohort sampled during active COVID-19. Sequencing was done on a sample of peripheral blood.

The CDR3 corresponds to CASSQFFVRKETQYF. The nucleotides are TGTGCCAGCAGCCAATTCTTTGTGAGGAAAGAGACCCAGTACTTC. Here the chain combines TRBV3-1 (or the pseudogene TRBV3-2) and TRBJ2-5; the D gene remains uncertain. Trimming takes 2 bases from V and 3 bases from J, and the germline ends sit 13 bases apart. CDR1 and CDR2 (LGHDT, YNNKEL) derive from the germline V gene (reference sequence). Counted from cysteine to phenylalanine, this CDR3 has 15 amino acids. Kept here is only the CDR3 DNA, which spans 45 bases and is read in frame from base 1.